In this sample, the clone carrying this T cell receptor (beta chain) turned up once. The record originates from a study of T cell responses to AZD1222 COVID-19 vaccine. Data came from immunoSEQ multiplex PCR; TCRdb stores just in-frame clones and leaves some out. The sample has 150,000 to 200,000 clones, around 92% seen once. V lost 4 bases to trimming and J lost 4 bases, with 7 bases between them. Germline values: CDR1 LNHDA, CDR2 SQIVND (reference sequence). The CDR3 contains 12 residues. Specimen: peripheral blood, collected on day 0 of AZD1222 vaccination. This sequence originates from an adult in good health. The chain uses TRBV19 and TRBJ1-2; no reliable D call. The DNA for the CDR3 is TGTGCCAGTAGTAGCCAGAGCTATGGCTACACCTTC. Its protein is CASSSQSYGYTF.